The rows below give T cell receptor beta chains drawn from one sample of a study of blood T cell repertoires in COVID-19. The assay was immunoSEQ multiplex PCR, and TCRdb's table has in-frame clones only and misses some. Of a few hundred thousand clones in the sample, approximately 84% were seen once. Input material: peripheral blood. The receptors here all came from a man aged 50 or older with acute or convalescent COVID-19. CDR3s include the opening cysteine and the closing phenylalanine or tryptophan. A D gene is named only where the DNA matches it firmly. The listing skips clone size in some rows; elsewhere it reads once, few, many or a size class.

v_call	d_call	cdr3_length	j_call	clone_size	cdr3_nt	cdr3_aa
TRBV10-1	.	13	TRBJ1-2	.	TGCGCCAGCAGTGAACAGGAACCCTATGGCTACACCTTC	CASSEQEPYGYTF
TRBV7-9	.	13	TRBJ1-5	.	TGTGCCAGCAGCTTAGTTGCGGGGGAGCCCCAGCATTTT	CASSLVAGEPQHF
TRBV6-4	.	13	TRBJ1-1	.	TGTGCCAGCAGTGTCACTACCAACACTGAAGCTTTCTTT	CASSVTTNTEAFF
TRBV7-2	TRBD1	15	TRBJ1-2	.	TGTGCCAGCAGCCTCCCTTACATCAAACAGGGGGGCTACACCTTC	CASSLPYIKQGGYTF
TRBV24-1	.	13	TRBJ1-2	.	TGTGCCACCAGTGATGGCTGGAACTATGGCTACACCTTC	CATSDGWNYGYTF
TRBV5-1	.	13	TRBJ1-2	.	TGCGCCAGCAGCTTGGAGCAGGGCTATGGCTACACCTTC	CASSLEQGYGYTF
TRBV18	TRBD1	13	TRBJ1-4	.	TGTGCCAGCTCACCGCAGGGGGATGAAAAACTGTTTTTT	CASSPQGDEKLFF
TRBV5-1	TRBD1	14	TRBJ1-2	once	TGCGCCAGCGCAAACGGACAGGGTAACTATGGCTACACCTTC	CASANGQGNYGYTF
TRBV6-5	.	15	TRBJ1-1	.	TGTGCCAGCAGTTACTCGCGAACAGGGAGCCCCCTGACTTTCTTT	CASSYSRTGSPLTFF
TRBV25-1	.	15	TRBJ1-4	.	TGTGCCAGCAGTATTCCCAAGGGGGAAGCCGAAAAACTGTTTTTT	CASSIPKGEAEKLFF
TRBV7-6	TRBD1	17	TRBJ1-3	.	TGTGCCAGCAGCCAACGACAGGGCCAGAGCTCTGGAAACACCATATATTTT	CASSQRQGQSSGNTIYF
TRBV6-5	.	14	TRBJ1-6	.	TGTGCCAGCAGTTACACTGTCTATAATTCACCCCTCCACTTT	CASSYTVYNSPLHF
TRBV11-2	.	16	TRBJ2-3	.	TGTGCCAGCAGCTTAGCACCAGGACAGAGCACAGATACGCAGTATTTT	CASSLAPGQSTDTQYF
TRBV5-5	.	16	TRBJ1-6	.	TGTGCCAGCAGCTTGGATCCAGGGGCCAGGAGTTCACCCCTCCACTTT	CASSLDPGARSSPLHF
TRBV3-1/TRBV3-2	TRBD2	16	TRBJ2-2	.	TGTGCCAGCAGCCCGGGACTAGCCCTGGGACCCGGGGAGCTGTTTTTT	CASSPGLALGPGELFF
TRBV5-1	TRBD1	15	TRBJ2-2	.	TGCGCCAGCAGCCCTTGGACAGGGAGCACCGGGGAGCTGTTTTTT	CASSPWTGSTGELFF
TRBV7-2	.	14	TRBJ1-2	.	TGTGCCAGCACCCGAAGGGGGATTAACTATGGCTACACCTTC	CASTRRGINYGYTF
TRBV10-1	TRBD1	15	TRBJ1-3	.	TGCGCCACCAGTTCGGGACAGGGGACTGGAAACACCATATATTTT	CATSSGQGTGNTIYF
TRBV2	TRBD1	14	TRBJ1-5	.	TGTGCCAGCAGTGGGACAGGGGGAAAGCAGCCCCAGCATTTT	CASSGTGGKQPQHF
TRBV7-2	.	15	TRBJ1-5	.	TGTGCCAGCAGCTTACGGGGTTGGGGCAATCAGCCCCAGCATTTT	CASSLRGWGNQPQHF
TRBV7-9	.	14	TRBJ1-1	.	TGTGCCAGCAGCTCCAAGGAGGACAGCGCTGAAGCTTTCTTT	CASSSKEDSAEAFF
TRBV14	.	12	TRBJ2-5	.	TGTGCCAGCAGCCAAGCAGAAGAGACCCAGTACTTC	CASSQAEETQYF
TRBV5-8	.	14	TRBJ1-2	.	TGTGCCAGCAGCTTGTCAGGGGCGCATAATGGCTACACCTTC	CASSLSGAHNGYTF
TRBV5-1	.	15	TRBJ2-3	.	TGCGCCAGCAGTCCTACTAGCTTGGGCACAGATACGCAGTATTTT	CASSPTSLGTDTQYF
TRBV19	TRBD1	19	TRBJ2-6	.	TGTGCCAGTAGTATAGGGAGGGACAGGAGACGCTCTGGGGCCAACGTCCTGACTTTC	CASSIGRDRRRSGANVLTF
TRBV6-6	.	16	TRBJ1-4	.	TGTGCCAGCAGTTACTCCCCTCAGGGGTCTAATGAAAAACTGTTTTTT	CASSYSPQGSNEKLFF
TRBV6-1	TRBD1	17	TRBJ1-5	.	TGTGCCAGCAGTGAAAACGGCGGACAGGGCTTCAATCAGCCCCAGCATTTT	CASSENGGQGFNQPQHF
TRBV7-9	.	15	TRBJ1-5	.	TGTGCCAGCAGCTCTGCAGGACAAAGCAATCAGCCCCAGCATTTT	CASSSAGQSNQPQHF
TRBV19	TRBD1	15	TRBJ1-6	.	TGTGCCAGTACCCAGGGGGCATCCTATAATTCACCCCTCCACTTT	CASTQGASYNSPLHF
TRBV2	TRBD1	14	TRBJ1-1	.	TGTGCCAGCAGTGCCCGGGACAGGGCCACTGAAGCTTTCTTT	CASSARDRATEAFF
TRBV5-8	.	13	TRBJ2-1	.	TGTGCCAGCAGCCCCGGGGTTAGAAATGAGCAGTTCTTC	CASSPGVRNEQFF
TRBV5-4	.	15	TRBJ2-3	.	TGTGCCAGCAGCTTGGACAGGGTGGGTGCAGATACGCAGTATTTT	CASSLDRVGADTQYF
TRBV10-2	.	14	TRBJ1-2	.	TGCGCCAGCAGTGATTCTGACATTAACTATGGCTACACCTTC	CASSDSDINYGYTF
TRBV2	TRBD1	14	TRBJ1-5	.	TGTGCCAGCATTGAGACAGGGGGGAGTCAGCCCCAGCATTTT	CASIETGGSQPQHF
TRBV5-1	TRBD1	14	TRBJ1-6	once	TGCGCCAGCAGCTTGGGACAGGGGAATTCACCCCTCCACTTT	CASSLGQGNSPLHF
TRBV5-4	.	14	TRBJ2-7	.	TGTGCCAGCAGCTCGGGAGGACAGGGAAACGAGCAGTACTTC	CASSSGGQGNEQYF
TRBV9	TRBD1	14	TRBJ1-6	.	TGTGCCAGCAGCGTAGACAGGGGTAATTCACCCCTCCACTTT	CASSVDRGNSPLHF
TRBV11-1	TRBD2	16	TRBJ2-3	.	TGTGCCAGCAGCTTATATGTAGCGGGGAGCACAGATACGCAGTATTTT	CASSLYVAGSTDTQYF
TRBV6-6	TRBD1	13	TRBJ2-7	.	TGTGCCAGCAGCCCGACAGGGACCTACGAGCAGTACTTC	CASSPTGTYEQYF
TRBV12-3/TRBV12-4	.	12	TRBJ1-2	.	TGTGCCAGCAACCTGGGGGGCTATGGCTACACCTTC	CASNLGGYGYTF
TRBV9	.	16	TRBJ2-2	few	TGTGCCAGCAGCCCCAGACAGCATCCCAACACCGGGGAGCTGTTTTTT	CASSPRQHPNTGELFF
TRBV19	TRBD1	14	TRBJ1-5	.	TGTGCCAGTAGGCCCGGACAGGGCTATCAGCCCCAGCATTTT	CASRPGQGYQPQHF
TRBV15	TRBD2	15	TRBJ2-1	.	TGTGCCACCAGCACACGACTAGCGGCCTACAATGAGCAGTTCTTC	CATSTRLAAYNEQFF
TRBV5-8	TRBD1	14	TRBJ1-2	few	TGTGCCACCCAACCGAGGACAGGGGACTATGGCTACACCTTC	CATQPRTGDYGYTF
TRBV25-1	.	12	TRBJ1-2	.	TGTGCCAGCAGTGGAGTCAACTATGGCTACACCTTC	CASSGVNYGYTF
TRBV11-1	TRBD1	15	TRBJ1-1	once	TGTGCCAGCAGCTTATTTCCAGGGGGGAGCACTGAAGCTTTCTTT	CASSLFPGGSTEAFF